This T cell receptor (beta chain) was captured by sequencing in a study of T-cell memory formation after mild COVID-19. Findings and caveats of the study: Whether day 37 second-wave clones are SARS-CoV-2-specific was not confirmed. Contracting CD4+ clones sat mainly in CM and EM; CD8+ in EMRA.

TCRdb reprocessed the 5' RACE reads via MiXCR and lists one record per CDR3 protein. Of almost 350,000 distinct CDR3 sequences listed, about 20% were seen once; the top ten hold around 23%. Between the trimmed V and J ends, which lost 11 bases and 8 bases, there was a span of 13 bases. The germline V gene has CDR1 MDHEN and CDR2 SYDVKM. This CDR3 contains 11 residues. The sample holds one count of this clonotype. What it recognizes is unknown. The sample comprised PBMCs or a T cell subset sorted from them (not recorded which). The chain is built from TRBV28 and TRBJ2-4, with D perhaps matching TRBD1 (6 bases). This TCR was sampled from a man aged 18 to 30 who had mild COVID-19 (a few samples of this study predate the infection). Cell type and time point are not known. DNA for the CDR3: TGTGCCGCTCAGGGGAAGCACATTCAGTACTTC. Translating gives CAAQGKHIQYF. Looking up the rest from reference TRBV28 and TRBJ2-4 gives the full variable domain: DVKVTQSSRYLVKRTGEKVFLECVQDMDHENMFWYRQDPGLGLRLIYFSYDVKMKEKGDIPEGYSVSREKKERFSLILESASTNQTSMYLCAAQGKHIQYFGAGTRLSVL.